These T cell receptor beta chains were read from a single sample in a study of PD-1 blockade in classical Hodgkin lymphoma. The assay was immunoSEQ multiplex PCR, and TCRdb's table has in-frame clones only and misses some. The data contain roughly 52,000 clones, roughly nine tenths of them seen just once; the ten biggest clones take up around 6.5%. Sequenced here: peripheral blood mononuclear cells (PBMCs), sampled before the fourth cycle of nivolumab. The receptors were sampled from a human donor with classical Hodgkin lymphoma. Both conserved end residues are part of each CDR3. The D gene is left open where the match is weak. Clone size, where shown, is once, few, many, or a class for clones that have expanded.

J	V	size	D	CDR3	DNA
TRBJ1-2	TRBV11-1	-	-	CASSQDGVGGYTF	TGTGCCAGCAGCCAGGACGGAGTCGGTGGCTACACCTTC
TRBJ2-2	TRBV11-2	-	-	CASSSSDTGELFF	TGTGCCAGCAGCTCATCAGACACCGGGGAGCTGTTTTTT
TRBJ2-5	TRBV14	-	TRBD2	CASSNKLGLEETQYF	TGTGCCAGCAGCAACAAACTGGGACTAGAAGAGACCCAGTACTTC
TRBJ1-2	TRBV9	-	-	CASSPSGWDYGYTF	TGTGCCAGCAGCCCCTCGGGGTGGGACTATGGCTACACCTTC
TRBJ2-2	TRBV29-1	-	-	CSVWGSNTGELFF	TGCAGCGTTTGGGGTTCGAACACCGGGGAGCTGTTTTTT
TRBJ2-7	TRBV29-1	once	-	CSVEILQGRNEQYF	TGCAGCGTTGAGATCCTGCAGGGGCGGAACGAGCAGTACTTC
TRBJ2-7	TRBV19	-	-	CASSQGRGYEQYF	TGTGCCAGTAGTCAGGGTAGGGGCTACGAGCAGTACTTC
TRBJ1-1	TRBV5-1	-	TRBD1	CASRAGQGGTEAFF	TGCGCCAGCAGGGCGGGACAGGGAGGCACTGAAGCTTTCTTT
TRBJ1-2	TRBV7-9	-	-	CASSLAPLGGRGGGYTF	TGTGCCAGCAGCTTAGCCCCGCTCGGGGGGCGGGGTGGAGGCTACACCTTC
TRBJ1-1	TRBV7-9	once	TRBD1	CASSLEQGARTEAFF	TGTGCCAGCAGCTTAGAACAGGGGGCCAGAACTGAAGCTTTCTTT
TRBJ1-1	TRBV9	-	TRBD1	CASSVGHRGSTEAFF	TGTGCCAGCAGCGTAGGTCACAGGGGGAGCACTGAAGCTTTCTTT
TRBJ2-1	TRBV19	-	TRBD2	CASSIRALSGRNYNEQFF	TGTGCCAGTAGTATTAGGGCCCTTAGCGGGAGAAACTACAATGAGCAGTTCTTC
TRBJ2-2	TRBV4-2	-	-	CASSFAGETGELFF	TGTGCCAGCAGCTTTGCAGGAGAAACCGGGGAGCTGTTTTTT
TRBJ2-5	TRBV5-1	-	-	CASSPSGFTETQYF	TGCGCCAGCAGCCCATCAGGGTTCACAGAGACCCAGTACTTC
TRBJ2-3	TRBV28	-	TRBD2	CASSLFGDKAGGPQYF	TGTGCCAGCAGTTTATTCGGGGATAAGGCGGGGGGGCCGCAGTATTTT
TRBJ2-5	TRBV10-3	-	TRBD2	CATHGGAQETQYF	TGTGCCACGCACGGGGGGGCCCAAGAGACCCAGTACTTC
TRBJ2-7	TRBV7-9	-	-	CASSLDTTLPYEQYF	TGTGCCAGCAGCCTCGACACGACTCTACCCTACGAGCAGTACTTC
TRBJ2-4	TRBV27	-	-	CASSFSDRNKNIQYF	TGTGCCAGCAGTTTTTCCGACAGGAATAAAAACATTCAGTACTTC
TRBJ2-7	TRBV7-2	-	-	CASSLLGRATYEQYF	TGTGCCAGCAGCTTACTAGGACGGGCGACCTACGAGCAGTACTTC
TRBJ2-3	TRBV28	-	TRBD1	CASRPGQGLTDTQYF	TGTGCCAGCAGACCGGGACAGGGCCTGACAGATACGCAGTATTTT
TRBJ2-1	TRBV7-3	-	-	CASSLDYNEQFF	TGTGCCAGCAGCCTCGACTACAATGAGCAGTTCTTC
TRBJ2-2	TRBV2	-	-	CASILSPTGGELFF	TGTGCCAGCATCCTAAGTCCCACTGGCGGGGAGCTGTTTTTT
TRBJ2-2	TRBV11-2	-	TRBD2	CASSLGAGAVTGELFF	TGTGCCAGCAGCTTAGGCGCGGGAGCGGTCACCGGGGAGCTGTTTTTT
TRBJ1-6	TRBV2	-	-	CASRGDRYSPLHF	TGTGCCAGCAGAGGGGACCGATATTCACCCCTCCACTTT
TRBJ2-2	TRBV27	-	-	CASSIKNTGELFF	TGTGCCAGCAGCATAAAGAACACCGGGGAGCTGTTTTTT
TRBJ2-7	TRBV7-8	-	-	CASSLPAGAYEQYF	TGTGCCAGCAGCCTACCCGCAGGCGCCTACGAGCAGTACTTC
TRBJ1-6	TRBV5-1	-	-	CASRGTAPGNSPLHF	TGCGCCAGCCGAGGGACCGCTCCAGGGAATTCACCCCTCCACTTT
TRBJ2-7	TRBV4-3	-	-	CASSQEAEYHYEQYF	TGCGCCAGCAGCCAAGAGGCGGAATACCACTACGAGCAGTACTTC
TRBJ2-4	TRBV7-8	-	TRBD1	CASSPRTGQTKNIQYF	TGTGCCAGCAGCCCGAGGACAGGGCAAACCAAAAACATTCAGTACTTC
TRBJ2-2	TRBV29-1	-	-	CSVEGENTGELFF	TGCAGCGTTGAGGGCGAGAACACCGGGGAGCTGTTTTTT
TRBJ2-3	TRBV6-5	-	TRBD2	CASSYSIGTSGDTQYF	TGTGCCAGCAGTTACTCGATCGGGACTAGCGGAGATACGCAGTATTTT
TRBJ2-1	TRBV29-1	once	-	CSVEGRGLAEGLYEQFF	TGCAGCGTTGAGGGCAGGGGGCTAGCGGAGGGACTCTATGAGCAGTTCTTC
TRBJ2-3	TRBV5-1	-	-	CASSPDNTDTQYF	TGCGCCAGCAGCCCAGACAACACAGATACGCAGTATTTT
TRBJ2-2	TRBV5-4	-	-	CASSLGPFNTGELFF	TGTGCCAGCAGCTTGGGGCCGTTTAACACCGGGGAGCTGTTTTTT
TRBJ2-7	TRBV5-4	-	-	CASRSDITHEQYF	TGTGCCAGCAGATCGGACATTACCCACGAGCAGTACTTC
TRBJ1-5	TRBV18	-	-	CASSPKKGWIQPQHF	TGTGCCAGCTCACCAAAAAAGGGGTGGATTCAGCCCCAGCATTTT
TRBJ2-3	TRBV7-2	-	-	CASSLTFADTQYF	TGTGCCAGCAGCTTGACTTTTGCAGATACGCAGTATTTT
TRBJ2-7	TRBV7-9	-	TRBD2	CASRPGLAGAHEQYF	TGTGCCAGCAGGCCGGGACTAGCGGGAGCTCACGAGCAGTACTTC
TRBJ1-4	TRBV5-8	-	-	CASSLGFNEKLFF	TGTGCCAGCAGCTTGGGTTTTAATGAAAAACTGTTTTTT
TRBJ1-1	TRBV6-5	-	TRBD1	CASSRGNRGTEAFF	TGTGCCAGCAGTAGAGGTAACAGGGGCACTGAAGCTTTCTTT
TRBJ2-3	TRBV7-2	-	-	CASSLEVPDTQYF	TGTGCCAGCAGCTTAGAGGTTCCGGATACGCAGTATTTT
TRBJ2-1	TRBV28	-	TRBD2	CASSSTGLAGHRGEQFF	TGTGCCAGCAGTTCAACCGGACTAGCGGGACATCGGGGTGAGCAGTTCTTC
TRBJ2-7	TRBV2	-	-	CASSEDREQYF	TGTGCCAGCAGCGAGGACAGAGAGCAGTACTTC
TRBJ2-3	TRBV19	few	TRBD2	CASSIGGAGTDTQYF	TGTGCCAGTAGTATCGGGGGGGCCGGCACAGATACGCAGTATTTT
TRBJ2-1	TRBV9	once	-	CASSEGSSYNEQFF	TGTGCCAGCAGCGAAGGGAGCTCCTACAATGAGCAGTTCTTC
TRBJ2-7	TRBV10-3	-	TRBD2	CAISGGGGAEKQYF	TGTGCCATCAGTGGTGGCGGGGGGGCCGAGAAACAGTACTTC
TRBJ2-7	TRBV20-1	-	TRBD2	CSAGLAYEQYF	TGCAGTGCGGGACTAGCGTACGAGCAGTACTTC
TRBJ2-5	TRBV7-4	-	TRBD1	CASRTGDETQYF	TGTGCCAGCAGAACAGGGGACGAGACCCAGTACTTC
TRBJ2-2	TRBV7-2	-	-	CASSRPIWGTGELFF	TGTGCCAGCAGCCGTCCCATATGGGGGACCGGGGAGCTGTTTTTT
TRBJ2-7	TRBV6-6	-	-	CASSYDPYAYEQYF	TGTGCCAGCAGTTACGATCCGTATGCATACGAGCAGTACTTC
TRBJ2-7	TRBV2	-	-	CASSGRGVSSSYEQYF	TGTGCCAGCAGTGGAAGAGGGGTCTCCTCCTCCTACGAGCAGTACTTC
TRBJ2-2	TRBV7-2	-	-	CASSLNTGYTGELFF	TGTGCCAGCAGCTTGAACACAGGGTACACCGGGGAGCTGTTTTTT
TRBJ2-2	TRBV7-6	once	TRBD2	CASSLVRPSGEQNTGELFF	TGTGCCAGCAGCTTAGTGCGCCCTAGCGGAGAGCAGAACACCGGGGAGCTGTTTTTT
TRBJ1-1	TRBV4-1	-	-	CASSQDQTATEAFF	TGCGCCAGCAGCCAAGATCAGACAGCCACTGAAGCTTTCTTT
TRBJ2-3	TRBV10-3	-	-	CAISEGRSSTDTQYF	TGTGCCATCAGTGAGGGACGGTCTAGCACAGATACGCAGTATTTT
TRBJ2-6	TRBV5-6	-	-	CASSFLDDISGANVLTF	TGTGCCAGCAGCTTTTTGGACGACATCTCTGGGGCCAACGTCCTGACTTTC
TRBJ2-3	TRBV6-5	-	-	CASSPGGGSTDTQYF	TGTGCCAGCAGTCCAGGGGGGGGTAGCACAGATACGCAGTATTTT
TRBJ2-3	TRBV4-1	-	TRBD2	CASSQEGLAPTDTQYF	TGCGCCAGCAGCCAAGAGGGACTAGCGCCAACAGATACGCAGTATTTT
TRBJ1-2	TRBV5-4	once	-	CASSSMLARVSYGYTF	TGTGCCAGCAGCTCCATGCTTGCAAGGGTCAGCTATGGCTACACCTTC